Each of the 5 T cell receptor beta chains below was sequenced from the same sample in a study of T cell changes during pregnancy in multiple sclerosis. Repertoires were generated with immunoSEQ multiplex PCR, while TCRdb's copy carries only in-frame clones and drops some. This sample yields approximately 100,000 clones, of which approximately 90% are seen a single time; about 3% belongs to the top ten. The input for sequencing was peripheral blood, taken after pregnancy. The origin of the receptors is a female donor with multiple sclerosis, enrolled in a pregnancy study.

The rearrangement links TRBV6-5 to TRBJ2-2, with TRBD1 matching 9 bases. This CDR3 has 15 amino acids. CDR1 is MNHEY and CDR2 is SVGAGI in the germline V gene. The ends lost 3 bases at V and 4 bases at J; junction bases unmatched: 3. Here the CDR3 reads CASSYTGGVTGELFF. Written as DNA, the CDR3 is TGTGCCAGCAGTTATACAGGGGGCGTCACCGGGGAGCTGTTTTTT.

The rearrangement joins TRBV5-4 to TRBJ2-1; 13 bases map to TRBD2. With 0 bases clipped from V and 7 bases from J, the junction kept 1 base outside the gene matches. This CDR3 region has 15 residues. The germline V gene has CDR1 SGHNT and CDR2 YYREEE (reference sequence). The DNA of the CDR3 is TGTGCCAGCAGCTTGGCGGGACTAGCGGGGAATGAGCAGTTCTTC. This codes for CASSLAGLAGNEQFF.

This sequence joins TRBV2 and TRBJ1-5, with D perhaps TRBD1 (6 bases). Germline assignment: CDR1 SNHLY and CDR2 FYNNEI. The CDR3 runs to 15 residues. The V gene lost 1 base and the J gene lost 0 bases, with 7 bases spanning the gap. CDR3 in DNA: TGTGCCAGCAGTGAAGTACAGGGTAGCAATCAGCCCCAGCATTTT. Translating gives CASSEVQGSNQPQHF.

The chain couples TRBV27 to TRBJ1-2, with D maybe TRBD1 (6 bases). This CDR3 spans 13 amino acids. Germline V gene lookup returns CDR1 MNHEY and CDR2 SMNVEV (reference sequence). Between the trimmed V and J ends, which lost 2 bases and 7 bases, there was a span of 11 bases. CDR3 DNA: TGTGCCAGCAGTTTACAGGGGAGGGGTGGCTACACCTTC. This gives the protein CASSLQGRGGYTF.

This clone has only one observation. The chain has TRBV29-1 and TRBJ1-2; D not resolved. Germline lookup yields CDR1 SQVTM and CDR2 ANQGSEA. V dropped 0 bases and J dropped 2 bases, with 16 bases sitting between them. The length of the CDR3 is 16 residues. The CDR3 DNA reads TGCAGCGTTGAAGAGTTAGAGTTGAGTGCCAACTATGGCTACACCTTC. This codes for CSVEELELSANYGYTF.